Included here is one T cell receptor beta chain sequence, with context. This specimen belongs to a study of monozygotic twins with inflammatory bowel disease. This CDR3 is 17 amino acids long. Germline CDR1 reads MDHEN; CDR2 reads SYDVKM. TCRdb reanalyzed the 5' RACE reads, giving one entry per CDR3 protein sequence and no DNA. The table for this sample gives around 380,000 distinct CDR3 sequences. The specimen was blood. The rearrangement uses TRBV28 and TRBJ2-7; TCRdb lists TRBD1, though no DNA is available to test this call. The source of this sequence is a human donor with ulcerative colitis or Crohn's disease, or a healthy co-twin of an affected twin (not recorded which). CDR3 sequence reads: CASSLDRTVSNSYEQYF. The full variable domain, with the rest looked up from reference TRBV28 and TRBJ2-7, is DVKVTQSSRYLVKRTGEKVFLECVQDMDHENMFWYRQDPGLGLRLIYFSYDVKMKEKGDIPEGYSVSREKKERFSLILESASTNQTSMYLCASSLDRTVSNSYEQYFGPGTRLTVT.